The next 28 T cell receptor beta chains were all read from a single sample in a study of T cell repertoires in cytomegalovirus infection. TCRdb processed the reads anew with MiXCR; each CDR3 protein has one entry. The table has approximately 310,000 distinct CDR3 sequences, roughly 25% seen once. Antigens for these TCRs are unknown. The sequenced sample was cultured PBMCs, obtained from culture after CMV antigen stimulation. Receptor source: a human donor in good health (CMV status not recorded). Some clones in this sample may be carry-over from other donors' samples.

J is TRBJ1-1 and V is TRBV6-2 or TRBV6-3; D possibly corresponds to TRBD1 (6 bases). Germline assignment: CDR1 MNHEY and CDR2 SVGEGT. Between the trimmed V and J ends, which lost 0 bases and 5 bases, there was a span of 13 bases. This CDR3 has 15 residues. The CDR3 loop reads CASSYSGLGGTEAFF. The CDR3 DNA follows: TGTGCCAGCAGTTACTCCGGGCTAGGGGGAACTGAAGCTTTCTTT.

V usage is TRBV4-3 and J usage is TRBJ2-3; D is undetermined. V dropped 3 bases and J dropped 2 bases, with 12 bases sitting between them. Germline assignment: CDR1 LGHNA and CDR2 YSLEER. The CDR3 loop spans 15 amino acids. The CDR3 spells CASSQNQAPTDTQYF. The CDR3 DNA is TGCGCCAGCAGCCAGAATCAGGCGCCCACAGATACGCAGTATTTT.

This clonotype was counted a few times. The rearrangement links TRBV12-3 or TRBV12-4 to TRBJ2-3; 7 positions match TRBD2. With 9 bases clipped from V and 3 bases from J, the junction kept 15 bases outside the gene matches. The CDR3 is 16 residues long. The DNA for the CDR3 is TGTGCCAGTCAGCCGGCGCGGGAGAGTCGGACAGATACGCAGTATTTT. This translates into CASQPARESRTDTQYF.

V is TRBV6-5 and J is TRBJ2-7; 10 nucleotides agree with TRBD1. The CDR3 consists of 15 residues. Germline trimming cut 0 bases from V and 2 bases from J; bases unmatched to any gene: 1. Germline CDR1 MNHEY, CDR2 SVGAGI. CDR3 bases: TGTGCCAGCAGTTACTCGGGACAGGGGACCTACGAGCAGTACGTC. Translating it yields CASSYSGQGTYEQYV.

The J gene is TRBJ2-2, the V gene TRBV10-3; a weak D match, TRBD2 (5 bases). The length of the CDR3 is 15 residues. Trimming left V 10 bases short and J 1 base short, with 16 bases between. Germline assignment: CDR1 ENHRY and CDR2 SYGVKD. CDR3: CATSEWGENTGELFF. The CDR3 region has the DNA TGTGCCACGTCAGAATGGGGAGAGAACACCGGGGAGCTGTTTTTT.

The V and J genes are TRBV6-6 and TRBJ1-1; 7 nucleotides agree with TRBD1. This CDR3 contains 13 residues. The junction had 1 base not matched to a gene; V was cut back by 2 bases and J by 4 bases. Germline V gene lookup returns CDR1 MNHNY and CDR2 SVGAGI (reference sequence). The CDR3 nucleotides read TGTGCCAGCAGTTACGACAGGGTCACTGAAGCTTTCTTT. Protein: CASSYDRVTEAFF.

The chain links TRBV12-3 or TRBV12-4 to TRBJ2-1, with 11 bases that match TRBD2. V was pared by 6 bases and J by 7 bases, with 8 bases of the junction left unmatched. There are 15 residues in the CDR3. CDR3: CASSPVAGGRNEQFF. The CDR3 DNA reads TGTGCCAGCAGCCCCGTAGCGGGAGGGCGTAATGAGCAGTTCTTC.

V is TRBV15 and J is TRBJ2-5; D call uncertain. The V gene's germline CDR1 is LNHNV and CDR2 YYDKDF (reference sequence). This CDR3 comprises 11 residues. V lost 2 bases and J lost 5, with 3 bases in between. The CDR3 DNA follows: TGTGCCACCAGCAGAAAGGAGACCCAGTACTTC. This gives the protein CATSRKETQYF.

The chain links TRBV7-3 to TRBJ2-3; D ambiguous. This CDR3 region has 14 residues. V was trimmed by 0 bases and J by 5 bases, leaving 9 bases between them. Germline V CDR1 and CDR2: SGHTA, FQGTGA. The chain's CDR3 is CASSLTGLGDTQYF. For the CDR3, the DNA is TGTGCCAGCAGCTTAACGGGATTAGGAGATACGCAGTATTTT.

The chain joins TRBV19 to TRBJ2-6; tentative D call: TRBD1 (6 bases). The CDR3 has 18 residues. V lost 6 bases and J 0 bases, leaving 18 bases between the germline ends. Germline lookup yields CDR1 LNHDA and CDR2 SQIVND (reference sequence). In DNA form, the CDR3 reads TGTGCCAGTAGCGGCCGCAGACAGGTATCCTCTGGGGCCAACGTCCTGACTTTC. Protein: CASSGRRQVSSGANVLTF.

V and J are TRBV7-9 and TRBJ2-1, with D uncertain. The V end lost 5 bases, the J end lost 7 bases, and 6 bases lay between the germline ends. Per germline, CDR1 SEHNR and CDR2 FQNEAQ (reference sequence). CDR3 length equals 11 residues. This chain's CDR3 is CASSPWNEQFF. Written as DNA, the CDR3 is TGTGCCAGCAGCCCGTGGAATGAGCAGTTCTTC.

The J gene is TRBJ1-5, the V gene TRBV30, with D unclear. The CDR3 has 17 residues. Germline V gives CDR1 GTSNPN, CDR2 SVGIG (reference sequence). V shed 2 bases and J shed 2 bases, with 19 bases lying between them. CDR3 sequence: CAWSPTGFPSGNQPQHF. The CDR3 DNA reads as TGTGCCTGGAGTCCCACCGGGTTTCCGAGTGGCAATCAGCCCCAGCATTTT.

This clonotype was detected a few times. The rearrangement uses TRBV6-1 and TRBJ2-2, with 8 bases lining up with TRBD2. Germline V gene sequence: CDR1 MNHNS, CDR2 SASEGT. This CDR3 has 15 amino acids. Trimming took 7 bases from V and 3 from J; bases not matched to a gene: 7. The CDR3 DNA follows: TGTGCCAGCACACCGGGGGGGCGCGACACCGGGGAGCTGTTTTTT. It codes for CASTPGGRDTGELFF.

As to this clonotype: This could be a read error, since a much larger clone is one nucleotide away. The chain recombines TRBV7-6 with TRBJ2-2; D is undetermined. CDR1 and CDR2 from the germline V gene are SGHVS and FNYEAQ. The CDR3 consists of 15 residues. The CDR3 sequence: CASSQRTDNTWELFF. Here the CDR3 DNA reads TGTGCCAGCAGCCAAAGGACGGATAACACCTGGGAGCTGTTTTTT.

The rearrangement uses TRBV4-3 and TRBJ2-4, with 11 nucleotides matching TRBD2. Trimming removed 4 bases from V and 3 bases from J; junction bases left unmatched: 8. The CDR3 totals 17 residues. CDR1 is LGHNA and CDR2 is YSLEER in the germline V gene. In nucleotides, the CDR3 is TGCGCCAGCAGCCCCGGAACTAGCGGGAGAGTCAAAAACATTCAGTACTTC. Protein product: CASSPGTSGRVKNIQYF.

Turning to this clonotype: The CDR3 ends on some other residue instead of the conserved phenylalanine or tryptophan, so this is likely a read error. Because the CDR3's place on the DNA is in doubt, the DNA is left out and the CDR3 is given as listed by TCRdb. This chain connects TRBV25-1 to TRBJ2-7; TRBD1, the table's D call, was not compared with the DNA. The germline V gene encodes CDR1 MGHDK and CDR2 SYGVNS. Termini included, the CDR3 measures 11 amino acids. CDR3 amino acids: CASQVNDSGLI.

This sequence joins TRBV6-2 or TRBV6-3 and TRBJ2-2; D ambiguous. CDR1 MNHEY and CDR2 SVGEGT come from the germline V gene. CDR3 size: 13 residues. Trimming removed 7 bases at V and 5 bases at J, with 11 bases between. The DNA for the CDR3 is TGTGCCAGCACCTCAATCCTGACCGGGGAGCTGTTTTTT. The encoded protein is CASTSILTGELFF.

This clonotype was observed a handful of times. The J gene is TRBJ2-7, the V gene TRBV10-3, with 7 bases aligning to TRBD1. The CDR3 sequence is 15 residues long. After removal of 6 bases from V and 0 bases from J, the junction contained 8 bases not matched to a gene. Germline lookup yields CDR1 ENHRY and CDR2 SYGVKD. This CDR3 reads CAISSTGTVSYEQYF. The CDR3 DNA is TGTGCCATCAGCTCCACCGGGACAGTCTCCTACGAGCAGTACTTC.

This clonotype was observed at least ten times. V and J are TRBV18 and TRBJ2-7, with TRBD2 as a possible D gene (5 bases). Germline V gene data show CDR1 as KGHSH and CDR2 as LQKENI. The germline V and J ends were trimmed by 1 base and 7 bases, with 11 bases remaining between them. The CDR3 is 13 amino acids. In DNA form, the CDR3 reads TGTGCCAGCTCACCACAGGACTTAAGGGAGCAGTACTTC. Its translation is CASSPQDLREQYF.

Many counts were recorded for this clonotype. V and J are TRBV5-6 and TRBJ2-5; 14 bases are a match to TRBD2. Germline loops: CDR1 SGHDT, CDR2 YYEEEE. The CDR3 length is 19 residues. Trimming took 2 bases from V and 2 from J; bases not matched to a gene: 11. CDR3 protein: CASSFLPGTSGSRQETQYF. As DNA, the CDR3 is TGTGCCAGCAGCTTCTTACCCGGGACTAGCGGGAGTAGGCAAGAGACCCAGTACTTC.

The rearrangement links TRBV28 to TRBJ1-2; 9 bases line up with TRBD1. The CDR3 covers 17 residues. From germline, CDR1 is MDHEN and CDR2 SYDVKM. The V gene end was trimmed by 5 bases and the J gene end by 4 bases; junction bases not matched to a gene: 14. The CDR3 reads CASSPWGTGGDGYGYTF. The CDR3 DNA reads as TGTGCCAGCAGTCCCTGGGGTACAGGGGGCGACGGCTATGGCTACACCTTC.

This clonotype was observed a handful of times. This chain joins TRBV11-2 and TRBJ1-4; D not certain. Trimming took off 5 bases at V and 3 bases at J, with 13 bases between the two ends. CDR3 size: 15 residues. The germline V gene encodes CDR1 SGHAT and CDR2 FQNNGV. The CDR3 loop reads CASSLTRGPNEKLFF. The CDR3, as DNA: TGTGCCAGCAGCCTAACCCGAGGGCCTAATGAAAAACTGTTTTTT.

This clonotype has just one count. The rearrangement joins TRBV20-1 to TRBJ1-2; 7 positions agree with TRBD1. This CDR3 is 11 amino acids long. Germline assignment: CDR1 DFQATT and CDR2 SNEGSKA (reference sequence). The CDR3 reads CSGQDNYGYTF. Written as DNA, the CDR3 is TGCAGCGGACAGGATAACTATGGCTACACCTTC.

This chain links TRBV6-5 with TRBJ2-1; 8 nucleotides line up with TRBD2. Germline V gene lookup returns CDR1 MNHEY and CDR2 SVGAGI. The ends lost 6 bases at V and 2 bases at J; junction bases unmatched: 9. This CDR3 spans 16 amino acids. Written as DNA, the CDR3 is TGTGCCAGCAGGTCTACTAGCGGTCCTCCCTACAATGAGCAGTTCTTC. Amino acid sequence: CASRSTSGPPYNEQFF.

The CDR3 DNA sequence: TGTGCCAGCAGCAAAAGTGGCGGGAACTACGAGCAGTACTTC. Translating it yields CASSKSGGNYEQYF. This chain joins TRBV5-4 and TRBJ2-7; weak D call: TRBD2 (6 bases). CDR3 length equals 14 residues. Germline lookup yields CDR1 SGHNT and CDR2 YYREEE (reference sequence). V shed 4 bases and J shed 3 bases, with 14 bases lying between them.

The sample holds a few counts of this clonotype. The chain recombines TRBV7-2 with TRBJ2-3; TRBD2 agrees at 9 bases. The CDR3 covers 17 residues. CDR1 and CDR2 (germline): SGHTA, FQGNSA. V lost 1 base to trimming and J lost 1 base; unmatched junction nucleotides: 6. The CDR3 nucleotides are TGTGCCAGCAGCTTAGGAGTCGGCGGGGGGGGCACAGATACGCAGTATTTT. Translating it yields CASSLGVGGGGTDTQYF.

This chain uses TRBV12-5 with TRBJ2-7, with D maybe TRBD2 (5 bases). CDR3 size: 14 residues. The V gene lost 7 bases and the J gene lost 5 bases, with 18 bases spanning the gap. Looked up from germline, CDR1 is LGHNT and CDR2 is FRNRAP. The CDR3 sequence: CASDPPEGKHEQYF. The CDR3 DNA sequence: TGTGCTAGTGACCCTCCCGAGGGCAAGCACGAGCAGTACTTC.

This clonotype came up a few times. The gene calls are TRBV7-2 and TRBJ1-2; the D is unclear. The germline V gene has CDR1 SGHTA and CDR2 FQGNSA. V lost 8 bases to trimming and J lost 1 base, with 20 bases between them. This CDR3 spans 16 amino acids. This chain's CDR3 is CASRTLPQTDNYGYTF. The DNA of the CDR3 is TGTGCCAGCCGCACCTTACCACAGACTGATAACTATGGCTACACCTTC. Variable domain in full (rest from reference TRBV7-2 and TRBJ1-2): GAGVSQSPSNKVTEKGKDVELRCDPISGHTALYWYRQSLGQGLEFLIYFQGNSAPDKSGLPSDRFSAERTGGSVSTLTIQRTQQEDSAVYLCASRTLPQTDNYGYTFGSGTRLTVV.